The 17 T cell receptor beta chains listed next were all sequenced from one sample in a study of identical twins. One entry per CDR3 protein results from TCRdb running MiXCR on the 5' RACE reads. This table holds some 1,700,000 distinct CDR3 sequences, around 33% found once. The source material was cord blood. These receptors all come from a newborn girl in good health.

The J gene is TRBJ2-1, the V gene TRBV24-1; D might be TRBD1 or TRBD2, each matching 5 bases. Per the germline V gene, CDR1 is KGHDR and CDR2 is SFDVKD. The V and J ends lost 9 bases and 8 bases respectively, with 16 bases between them. The CDR3 is made up of 13 amino acids. CDR3 sequence reads: CATGNGADYEQFF. CDR3 DNA: TGTGCCACCGGAAACGGGGCGGACTATGAGCAGTTCTTC.

Ten or more counts support this clonotype. The chain is built from TRBV29-1 and TRBJ2-3, with 8 bases lining up with TRBD1. Losses at the gene ends were 4 bases for V and 1 base for J; bases not matched to a gene: 4. Germline loops: CDR1 SQVTM, CDR2 ANQGSEA. The CDR3 extends over 14 amino acids. The CDR3 region is CSVVPGQGTDTQYF. In nucleotides, the CDR3 is TGCAGCGTTGTACCGGGACAGGGCACAGATACGCAGTATTTT.

The V gene is TRBV20-1, the J gene TRBJ2-4; D may be TRBD2 (6 bases). The V end lost 3 bases, the J end lost 7 bases, and 16 bases lay between the germline ends. Per germline, CDR1 DFQATT and CDR2 SNEGSKA (reference sequence). CDR3 length: 14 amino acids. In nucleotides, the CDR3 is TGCAGTGCTAGGGCGGGACCCCTCGGGAACATTCAGTACTTC. Amino acids: CSARAGPLGNIQYF.

The gene calls are TRBV20-1 and TRBJ2-3; 7 bases are shared with TRBD1. Germline V lookup: CDR1 DFQATT, CDR2 SNEGSKA (reference sequence). Trimming removed 1 base from V and 6 bases from J; junction bases left unmatched: 10. This CDR3 region has 15 residues. The CDR3 here is CSARVWAGGRDTQYF. The CDR3 nucleotides read TGCAGTGCTAGAGTGTGGGCAGGGGGTAGGGATACGCAGTATTTT.

This clonotype showed up just a few times. The chain has TRBV21-1 and TRBJ2-5; the D call TRBD2 from the table was never checked on the DNA. TRBV21-1 is classified as a pseudogene. The CDR3 runs 15 residues. The CDR3 nucleotides read TGTGCCAGCAGCAAAGAGGGCCAGCACCAAGAGACCCAGTACTTC. Translation: CASSKEGQHQETQYF.

The chain carries TRBV27 and TRBJ2-5; 7 bases are a match to TRBD2. The J call may be mistaken, given a closer DNA end match to TRBJ2-7. The germline gives CDR1 MNHEY, CDR2 SMNVEV (reference sequence). The CDR3 is made up of 15 amino acids. The CDR3 nucleotides read TGTGCCAGCAGTTCAAGCGGGACGATATCATACGAGCAGTACTTC. This gives the protein CASSSSGTISYEQYF.

There are a few counts of this clonotype. The chain links TRBV28 to TRBJ2-1; TRBD1 might be the D (6 bases). CDR3 size: 16 residues. The germline V and J ends were trimmed by 5 bases and 7 bases, with 21 bases remaining between them. CDR1 is MDHEN and CDR2 is SYDVKM in the germline V gene. The chain's CDR3 is CASSRGQMRAPNEQFF. CDR3 sequence (DNA): TGTGCCAGCAGTCGAGGACAGATGAGAGCCCCAAATGAGCAGTTCTTC.

The rearrangement links TRBV5-1 to TRBJ2-1; 11 nucleotides line up with TRBD1. The V gene's germline CDR1 is SGHRS and CDR2 YFSETQ. The CDR3 consists of 16 residues. The ends lost 1 base at V and 6 bases at J; junction bases unmatched: 6. This CDR3 reads CASSLLGQGGINEQFF. The CDR3 region has the DNA TGCGCCAGCAGCTTGTTGGGACAGGGGGGAATCAATGAGCAGTTCTTC.

This clonotype was seen more than once but under ten times. The chain employs TRBV10-2 and TRBJ2-7; D unresolved. The germline V gene has CDR1 WSHSY and CDR2 SAAADI. V lost 3 bases, J lost 3 bases, and 15 bases lay in between. This CDR3 spans 15 amino acids. The CDR3, as DNA: TGCGCCAGCAGTGAAGTTTGGGGTACCGACTACGAGCAGTACTTC. It encodes CASSEVWGTDYEQYF.

The table lists this clonotype with many counts. CDR3 residues: CASSLGLWSTDTQYF. CDR3 sequence (DNA): TGCGCCAGCAGCTTGGGACTATGGAGCACAGATACGCAGTATTTT. V usage is TRBV5-1 and J usage is TRBJ2-3, with D tentatively TRBD2 (5 bases). The V and J ends lost 0 bases and 0 bases respectively, with 8 bases between them. Germline V gene lookup returns CDR1 SGHRS and CDR2 YFSETQ. CDR3 size: 15 residues.

The rearrangement joins TRBV28 to TRBJ1-4; TRBD1 matches at 7 bases. With 6 bases clipped from V and 4 bases from J, the junction kept 8 bases outside the gene matches. This CDR3 comprises 15 residues. Germline lookup yields CDR1 MDHEN and CDR2 SYDVKM. The DNA of the CDR3 is TGTGCCAGCAGCGGGACAGCCAGCTATAATGAAAAACTGTTTTTT. Translating gives CASSGTASYNEKLFF.

This chain connects TRBV12-3 or TRBV12-4 to TRBJ2-3, with 12 nucleotides matching TRBD1. The CDR3 extends over 16 amino acids. V lost 8 bases, J lost 5 bases, and 11 bases stayed unmatched. CDR3: CASDLGGQGARDTQYF. The DNA of the CDR3 is TGTGCCAGCGACCTGGGGGGACAGGGGGCGAGAGATACGCAGTATTTT.

The chain recombines TRBV19 with TRBJ2-3, with D perhaps matching TRBD1 (6 bases). The CDR3 loop spans 17 amino acids. The germline V gene encodes CDR1 LNHDA and CDR2 SQIVND (reference sequence). Between the trimmed V and J ends, which lost 7 bases and 0 bases, there was a span of 20 bases. CDR3 nucleotides: TGTGCCAGTACTAGAACCCGGACAGCCGCTAGCACAGATACGCAGTATTTT. This gives the protein CASTRTRTAASTDTQYF.

The chain employs TRBV28 and TRBJ1-5; D is ambiguous. With 5 bases removed from V and 2 bases from J, the gap between germline ends came to 19 bases. Germline V gene sequence: CDR1 MDHEN, CDR2 SYDVKM. There are 17 residues in the CDR3. In DNA, the CDR3 is TGTGCCAGCAGTCGACCCCGGGCGACCGCGGGCAATCAGCCCCAGCATTTT. This gives the protein CASSRPRATAGNQPQHF.

This clonotype was observed a few times. The chain joins TRBV9 to TRBJ2-7; D gene ambiguous. The CDR3 runs 15 residues. Per germline, CDR1 SGDLS and CDR2 YYNGEE. V was shortened by 2 bases and J by 3 bases, with 15 bases between the two germline ends. The CDR3 loop reads CASSVDPLNRYEQYF. As DNA, the CDR3 is TGTGCCAGCAGCGTTGACCCCTTAAACCGCTACGAGCAGTACTTC.

The table lists this clonotype with a few counts. The chain carries TRBV14 and TRBJ1-2; D uncertain. V was pared by 5 bases and J by 3 bases, with 13 bases between. Per the germline V gene, CDR1 is SGHDN and CDR2 is FVKESK. The CDR3 runs to 14 residues. The CDR3 is CASSSGRGDYGYTF. CDR3 in DNA: TGTGCCAGCAGCTCCGGGAGAGGCGACTATGGCTACACCTTC.

For this clonotype: This may stem from a read error, because a much larger clone lies one nucleotide away. This chain joins TRBV20-1 and TRBJ2-5; tentatively, D is TRBD2 (6 bases). The J call may be wrong; the DNA end is better matched by TRBJ2-7. This CDR3 has 13 residues. CDR1 and CDR2 (germline): DFQATT, SNEGSKA (reference sequence). CDR3 nucleotide sequence: TGCAGTGCCCTCAGGGACTCGCGCTGCGAGCAGTACTTC. Protein sequence: CSALRDSRCEQYF.